This T cell receptor beta chain is from a study of blood T cell repertoires in COVID-19. Germline V CDR1 and CDR2: LNHNV, YYDKDF (reference sequence). The length of the CDR3 is 17 residues. Deletions cut 0 bases from V and 4 bases from J, with 18 bases between. Libraries were prepared by immunoSEQ multiplex PCR; TCRdb keeps only in-frame clonotypes and omits some of them. Here the sample spans roughly 100,000 clones, approximately 84% being singletons. V gene TRBV15 combines with J gene TRBJ1-2; D remains ambiguous. This clonotype was sampled from a human donor in a cohort sampled during active COVID-19. The specimen was peripheral blood. CDR3 DNA: TGTGCCACCAGCAGAGATCGGGGTCCTCACCCCCGCTATGGCTACACCTTC. It is translated as CATSRDRGPHPRYGYTF.